These 20 T cell receptor beta chains came from one sample sequenced in a study of cytomegalovirus exposure and HLA in healthy donors (dated by TCRdb to 2015 to 2018). Libraries were built with the immunoSEQ multiplex PCR assay. The multiplex PCR relied on a mix of 60 forward primers for TCR Vbeta segments and 13 reverse primers for TCR Jbeta segments. TCRdb carries this immuneACCESS record with in-frame sequences only. Its versions omit some clonotypes, under half of them owing to an unresolved V gene in the studies checked, with the rest unexplained. Counted in this sample were more than 140,000 clones; 82% of them appeared once. 1.9% of the sample belongs to the ten largest clones. Sequenced sample: PBMCs. All receptors come from a middle-aged woman in good health and CMV-seronegative.

This chain connects TRBV28 to TRBJ2-3; 8 positions match TRBD1. The trim removed 6 bases at V and 2 bases at J, leaving 7 bases unmatched. Germline values: CDR1 MDHEN, CDR2 SYDVKM. The CDR3 has 15 amino acids. The CDR3 coding sequence is TGTGCCAGCAGGGGAGGACAGGGACTCACAGATACGCAGTATTTT. Amino acid sequence: CASRGGQGLTDTQYF. Full variable domain (outside the CDR3, taken from reference TRBV28 and TRBJ2-3): DVKVTQSSRYLVKRTGEKVFLECVQDMDHENMFWYRQDPGLGLRLIYFSYDVKMKEKGDIPEGYSVSREKKERFSLILESASTNQTSMYLCASRGGQGLTDTQYFGPGTRLTVL.

The genes are TRBV28 and TRBJ1-4, with 7 positions matching TRBD1. CDR1 and CDR2 (germline): MDHEN, SYDVKM. There are 16 residues in the CDR3. Trimming at V came to 10 bases and at J to 0 bases, leaving 11 bases not matched to a gene. DNA for the CDR3: TGTGCCACCCGTAGGGGACAGACCGCAACTAATGAAAAACTGTTTTTT. Translating it yields CATRRGQTATNEKLFF. The full variable domain, completed using reference TRBV28 and TRBJ1-4, is DVKVTQSSRYLVKRTGEKVFLECVQDMDHENMFWYRQDPGLGLRLIYFSYDVKMKEKGDIPEGYSVSREKKERFSLILESASTNQTSMYLCATRRGQTATNEKLFFGSGTQLSVL.

This clone was counted once. The chain is built from TRBV29-1 and TRBJ2-4; 8 bases are a match to TRBD1. Germline V gives CDR1 SQVTM, CDR2 ANQGSEA. The V and J ends lost 7 bases and 9 bases, in that order; junction bases with no gene match: 11. The CDR3 has 13 amino acids. CDR3 loop: CSAQDRELGIQYF. The CDR3 DNA is TGCAGCGCCCAGGACAGGGAACTCGGCATTCAGTACTTC.

This clone was detected only a few times. The rearrangement joins TRBV6-5 to TRBJ1-4; TRBD1 agrees at 7 bases. The CDR3 loop spans 15 amino acids. Unmatched junction bases numbered 5, after V lost 7 bases and J lost 0 bases. The germline CDR1 and CDR2 sequences are MNHEY and SVGAGI. CDR3 region: CASTPTGATNEKLFF. The DNA of the CDR3 is TGTGCCAGCACGCCTACAGGGGCAACTAATGAAAAACTGTTTTTT.

In the case of this clone: This CDR3 is also generated by other DNA sequences in the sample. V gene TRBV5-8 combines with J gene TRBJ2-7; possible D gene TRBD2, 5 bases. V was shortened by 4 bases and J by 2 bases, with 10 bases between the two germline ends. The CDR3 is 13 residues long. Per the germline V gene, CDR1 is SGHTS and CDR2 is YDEGEE. The CDR3 spells CASSLGLTYEQYF. In nucleotides, the CDR3 is TGTGCCAGCAGCCTAGGACTGACCTACGAGCAGTACTTC.

The chain combines TRBV2 with TRBJ1-1; 8 bases match TRBD1. The CDR3 loop spans 13 amino acids. From germline, CDR1 is SNHLY and CDR2 FYNNEI. Germline trimming cut 3 bases from V and 3 bases from J; bases unmatched to any gene: 0. The DNA of the CDR3 is TGTGCCAGCAGTGAGGACAGGGACACTGAAGCTTTCTTT. Residues: CASSEDRDTEAFF.

J is TRBJ1-5 and V is TRBV28, with TRBD1 matching 9 bases. Trimming cost V 1 base and J 1 base; bases outside gene matches: 11. Germline V gene sequence: CDR1 MDHEN, CDR2 SYDVKM. This CDR3 contains 19 residues. The CDR3 reads CASSLSRQGEWGSNQPQHF. CDR3 DNA: TGTGCCAGCAGTTTATCACGACAGGGGGAATGGGGGAGCAATCAGCCCCAGCATTTT. Full variable domain (missing parts from reference TRBV28 and TRBJ1-5): DVKVTQSSRYLVKRTGEKVFLECVQDMDHENMFWYRQDPGLGLRLIYFSYDVKMKEKGDIPEGYSVSREKKERFSLILESASTNQTSMYLCASSLSRQGEWGSNQPQHFGDGTRLSIL.

This chain joins TRBV11-2 and TRBJ2-7; D is unresolved. Trimming stripped 5 bases from V and 6 bases from J, with 14 bases between. Germline V gene data show CDR1 as SGHAT and CDR2 as FQNNGV. The CDR3 covers 13 residues. The CDR3 nucleotides are TGTGCCAGCAGCCCTCTGCCCCTACCCGAGCAGTACTTC. This encodes CASSPLPLPEQYF.

J is TRBJ2-1 and V is TRBV7-2; perhaps TRBD2 as D (6 bases). Deletions cut 6 bases from V and 0 bases from J, with 12 bases between. The CDR3 extends over 15 amino acids. Germline CDR1 reads SGHTA; CDR2 reads FQGNSA. The CDR3 DNA follows: TGTGCCAGCAGGGACGGAGGGCCCTCCTACAATGAGCAGTTCTTC. This sequence encodes CASRDGGPSYNEQFF.

The sample holds a few counts of this clone. The J gene is TRBJ2-7, the V gene TRBV6-5, with D uncertain. Germline CDR1 is MNHEY and CDR2 is SVGAGI. With 1 base removed from V and 4 bases from J, the gap between germline ends came to 17 bases. The CDR3 has 16 residues. CDR3 nucleotides: TGTGCCAGCAGTTACTACGAACAGAAAGCCTCTTACGAGCAGTACTTC. Translation: CASSYYEQKASYEQYF.

This clone was picked up one time. The CDR3 nucleotides read TGTGCCAGTAGTACACTACTCACTAGAGGATCCTACAATGAGCAGTTCTTC. This codes for CASSTLLTRGSYNEQFF. The rearrangement uses TRBV19 and TRBJ2-1, with D possibly matching TRBD2 (5 bases). V was cut by 4 bases and J by 1 base, with 17 bases left in between. Germline V gene sequence: CDR1 LNHDA, CDR2 SQIVND (reference sequence). The CDR3 covers 17 residues.

This chain joins TRBV5-1 and TRBJ2-5; maybe TRBD2 (6 bases). Germline CDR1 SGHRS, CDR2 YFSETQ. The CDR3 spans 14 residues. Trimming pared 4 bases from V and 2 bases from J, leaving 12 bases between. The CDR3 nucleotides are TGCGCCAGCAGCCGACTAGGGAGGCAAGAGACCCAGTACTTC. Residues: CASSRLGRQETQYF.

The V gene is TRBV6-1, the J gene TRBJ2-7; TRBD1 is a possible D gene (6 bases). Germline V lookup: CDR1 MNHNS, CDR2 SASEGT. This CDR3 comprises 15 residues. V was trimmed by 6 bases and J by 5 bases, leaving 20 bases between them. CDR3 residues: CASRVSTGLGNEQYF. The DNA of the CDR3 is TGTGCCAGCAGGGTTTCGACAGGCCTGGGGAACGAGCAGTACTTC.

This clone appeared once. J is TRBJ2-7 and V is TRBV6-1; 8 bases align to TRBD1. This CDR3 has 14 residues. CDR1 MNHNS and CDR2 SASEGT come from the germline V gene. Losses at the gene ends were 3 bases for V and 2 bases for J; bases not matched to a gene: 3. The CDR3 sequence: CASSESGGPYEQYF. The CDR3 nucleotides are TGTGCCAGCAGTGAGTCAGGGGGCCCCTACGAGCAGTACTTC.

V and J are TRBV4-1 and TRBJ2-7, with TRBD1 as a possible D gene (5 bases). With 3 bases removed from V and 7 bases from J, the gap between germline ends came to 25 bases. This CDR3 comprises 17 residues. The germline V gene encodes CDR1 MGHRA and CDR2 YSYEKL. For the CDR3, the DNA is TGCGCCAGCAGCCAGGGTCCAGGGCGGAACCAGCGCCGGGAGCAGTACTTC. This encodes CASSQGPGRNQRREQYF.

The table lists this clone with a few counts. This rearrangement joins TRBV18 to TRBJ1-4; TRBD1 might be the D (5 bases). Trimming pared 4 bases from V and 5 bases from J, leaving 8 bases between. CDR1 is KGHSH, CDR2 LQKENI, per germline. CDR3 size: 13 residues. The CDR3 loop reads CASSRGANEKLFF. The CDR3 DNA sequence: TGTGCCAGCTCACGCGGGGCAAATGAAAAACTGTTTTTT.

Note on this clone: Mismatch with germline at one junction end may stem from a read error. The chain carries TRBV7-9 and TRBJ1-4; TRBD1 matches at 10 bases. This CDR3 region has 15 residues. Germline V CDR1 and CDR2: SEHNR, FQNEAQ (reference sequence). CDR3 in DNA: TGTTCCAGCAGCCTCTCGGGACAGGGGTATGAAAAACTGTTTTTT. This sequence encodes CSSSLSGQGYEKLFF.

V gene TRBV7-8 combines with J gene TRBJ1-5, with D perhaps TRBD1 (5 bases). Germline V lookup: CDR1 SGHVS, CDR2 FQNEAQ. The CDR3 is 16 residues long. Trimming pared 5 bases from V and 3 bases from J, leaving 17 bases between. DNA for the CDR3: TGTGCCAGCAGCCCTAAAGGGGTTCCCTCCAATCAGCCCCAGCATTTT. Protein sequence: CASSPKGVPSNQPQHF.

This chain uses TRBV6-5 with TRBJ1-5; 7 bases are a match to TRBD1. There are 16 residues in the CDR3. The ends lost 4 bases at V and 6 bases at J; junction bases unmatched: 12. Per germline, CDR1 MNHEY and CDR2 SVGAGI. The CDR3, as DNA: TGTGCCAGCAGTTCCGTTCCAGACAGGGTGGGTCAGCCCCAGCATTTT. Translating it yields CASSSVPDRVGQPQHF.

The chain recombines TRBV18 with TRBJ1-1; TRBD1 agrees at 8 bases. V lost 5 bases, J lost 5 bases, and 10 bases stayed unmatched. The CDR3 extends over 15 amino acids. The germline gives CDR1 KGHSH, CDR2 LQKENI. The CDR3 DNA sequence: TGTGCCAGCTCATCCTCAGGGGGCGGATTTACTGAAGCTTTCTTT. Translating gives CASSSSGGGFTEAFF.